The 18 T cell receptor beta chains in this list originate from one sample, sequenced in a study of long-term antiretroviral therapy in people with HIV. Investigators performed immunoSEQ version v3.0 at survey level. The repertoire was sequenced with immunoSEQ multiplex PCR; TCRdb's copy has only in-frame clones and lacks some. The sample yields over 20,000 clones, around four fifths seen once. Here the sequenced sample was unsorted PBMCs, taken 1.6 years after starting antiretroviral therapy. These receptors were taken from a man aged 35 to 55 with HIV.

V gene TRBV27 combines with J gene TRBJ2-3; D remains ambiguous. Germline-derived CDR1 and CDR2 are MNHEY and SMNVEV (reference sequence). The germline V and J ends were trimmed by 6 bases and 2 bases, with 18 bases remaining between them. The CDR3 runs 16 residues. CDR3 DNA: TGTGCCAGCAGACCTCGACTCGCTACTCCCACAGATACGCAGTATTTT. Amino acids: CASRPRLATPTDTQYF.

The rearrangement links TRBV2 to TRBJ2-3; TRBD2 is a possible D gene (6 bases). CDR3 length: 14 residues. Per germline, CDR1 SNHLY and CDR2 FYNNEI. V was trimmed by 1 base and J by 9 bases, leaving 14 bases between them. DNA for the CDR3: TGTGCCAGCAGTGAAGTTAGGACTACCGTAACGCAGTATTTT. Translating gives CASSEVRTTVTQYF. Using reference TRBV2 and TRBJ2-3 for the parts outside the CDR3, the full variable domain is EPEVTQTPSHQVTQMGQEVILRCVPISNHLYFYWYRQILGQKVEFLVSFYNNEISEKSEIFDDQFSVERPDGSNFTLKIRSTKLEDSAMYFCASSEVRTTVTQYFGPGTRLTVL.

This chain joins TRBV9 and TRBJ2-1, with 8 bases lining up with TRBD1. Trimming at V came to 2 bases and at J to 6 bases, leaving 7 bases not matched to a gene. Germline-derived CDR1 and CDR2 are SGDLS and YYNGEE. The CDR3 loop spans 15 amino acids. The CDR3 loop reads CASSVGTGNTNEQFF. The CDR3 bases are TGTGCCAGCAGCGTCGGGACAGGCAACACCAATGAGCAGTTCTTC.

This clone was seen a few times. This chain uses TRBV9 with TRBJ1-2, with TRBD1 identical over 7 bases. J gave up 6 bases and V 0 bases, and 5 bases lay outside the gene matches. This CDR3 contains 14 residues. Germline-derived CDR1 and CDR2 are SGDLS and YYNGEE. Written as DNA, the CDR3 is TGTGCCAGCAGCGTAGAGGGGGCTGGGGATGGCTACACCTTC. It codes for CASSVEGAGDGYTF.

This chain uses TRBV5-1 with TRBJ2-7, with 11 bases that match TRBD1. After removal of 4 bases from V and 0 bases from J, the junction contained 3 bases not matched to a gene. In germline, CDR1 is SGHRS, CDR2 YFSETQ. This CDR3 has 15 residues. CDR3 protein: CASSLGQGASYEQYF. CDR3 DNA sequence: TGCGCCAGCAGCCTAGGACAGGGGGCCTCCTACGAGCAGTACTTC.

The gene calls are TRBV5-6 and TRBJ1-6; D unclear. V dropped 4 bases and J dropped 9 bases, with 14 bases sitting between them. The CDR3 consists of 14 residues. Looked up from germline, CDR1 is SGHDT and CDR2 is YYEEEE. CDR3 coding DNA: TGTGCCAGCAGCAACGGGGTTCTCGGTTCACCCCTCCACTTT. It translates to CASSNGVLGSPLHF.

This clone was seen just once. The rearrangement links TRBV5-4 to TRBJ2-4; D perhaps matches TRBD2 (5 bases). Deletions cut 4 bases from V and 8 bases from J, with 19 bases between. Germline values: CDR1 SGHNT, CDR2 YYREEE (reference sequence). The CDR3 is 15 amino acids. CDR3 amino acids: CASSPTGVLEDIQYF. Here the CDR3 DNA reads TGTGCCAGCAGCCCGACCGGGGTTTTAGAGGACATTCAGTACTTC.

V and J are TRBV9 and TRBJ1-6; 9 nucleotides match TRBD1. Germline V lookup: CDR1 SGDLS, CDR2 YYNGEE. The CDR3 extends over 13 amino acids. The junction had 1 base not matched to a gene; V was cut back by 3 bases and J by 9 bases. The DNA for the CDR3 is TGTGCCAGCAGCGGACAGGGGGGTTCACCCCTCCACTTT. It is translated as CASSGQGGSPLHF.

In DNA form, the CDR3 reads TGTGCCAGCAGTGAATCGGGTCTTAGCAATCAGCCCCAGCATTTT. As protein: CASSESGLSNQPQHF. The rearrangement joins TRBV25-1 to TRBJ1-5; D is ambiguous. Germline CDR1 MGHDK, CDR2 SYGVNS. The CDR3 contains 15 residues. Deletions cut 1 base from V and 0 bases from J, with 7 bases between.

The J gene is TRBJ2-7, the V gene TRBV6-5; the D gene is possibly TRBD2 (5 bases). The V end lost 7 bases, the J end lost 0 bases, and 7 bases lay between the germline ends. Germline V gene sequence: CDR1 MNHEY, CDR2 SVGAGI. The CDR3 covers 12 residues. The CDR3 DNA reads TGTGCCAGCACGGGGAGCTCCTACGAGCAGTACTTC. This sequence encodes CASTGSSYEQYF.

The chain uses TRBV2 and TRBJ1-4; 10 nucleotides match TRBD1. J gave up 4 bases and V 6 bases, and 2 bases lay outside the gene matches. The CDR3 extends over 14 amino acids. Germline V lookup: CDR1 SNHLY, CDR2 FYNNEI. This chain's CDR3 is CASSRDRGNEKLFF. DNA for the CDR3: TGTGCCAGCAGCCGGGACAGGGGTAATGAAAAACTGTTTTTT. Full variable domain (outside the CDR3, taken from reference TRBV2 and TRBJ1-4): EPEVTQTPSHQVTQMGQEVILRCVPISNHLYFYWYRQILGQKVEFLVSFYNNEISEKSEIFDDQFSVERPDGSNFTLKIRSTKLEDSAMYFCASSRDRGNEKLFFGSGTQLSVL.

The chain uses TRBV7-6 and TRBJ2-2; 16 nucleotides match TRBD2. The CDR3 sequence is 20 residues long. In germline, CDR1 is SGHVS, CDR2 FNYEAQ. The V and J ends lost 6 bases and 3 bases, in that order; junction bases with no gene match: 13. CDR3 DNA: TGTGCCAGCAGAACGACCGGGACTAGCGGGGGGGCTTTTGACACCGGGGAGCTGTTTTTT. This translates into CASRTTGTSGGAFDTGELFF.

This clone has a handful of counts. The CDR3 bases are TGTGCCAGCAGCCTCCAGGACATTAGCAATCAGCCCCAGCATTTT. Translation gives CASSLQDISNQPQHF. J is TRBJ1-5 and V is TRBV4-2; D is perhaps TRBD1 (5 bases). Trimming stripped 4 bases from V and 0 bases from J, with 10 bases between. The CDR3 loop spans 15 amino acids. Per the germline V gene, CDR1 is LGHNA and CDR2 is YNFKEQ.

This chain uses TRBV7-2 with TRBJ2-1; 8 bases are a match to TRBD2. The germline CDR1 and CDR2 sequences are SGHTA and FQGNSA. The CDR3 loop spans 17 amino acids. J gave up 0 bases and V 5 bases, and 9 bases lay outside the gene matches. DNA of the CDR3: TGTGCCAGCAGCCGGGGGGGCGGGACCCGCTCCTACAATGAGCAGTTCTTC. It is translated as CASSRGGGTRSYNEQFF.

V and J are TRBV28 and TRBJ2-1; 13 positions agree with TRBD2. CDR1 MDHEN and CDR2 SYDVKM come from the germline V gene. The CDR3 totals 17 residues. The ends lost 3 bases at V and 9 bases at J; junction bases unmatched: 11. This CDR3 is CASSFLKLAGGPSEQFF. The CDR3 nucleotides are TGTGCCAGCAGTTTCCTAAAACTAGCGGGAGGGCCGAGTGAGCAGTTCTTC.

This sequence joins TRBV5-1 and TRBJ2-3; 10 nucleotides align to TRBD1. From germline, CDR1 is SGHRS and CDR2 YFSETQ. CDR3 size: 17 residues. The junction had 7 bases not matched to a gene; V was cut back by 1 base and J by 2 bases. The CDR3 DNA reads as TGCGCCAGCAGCTTGAATCGAGACAGGGGGCCCACAGATACGCAGTATTTT. Its protein product is CASSLNRDRGPTDTQYF. Using reference TRBV5-1 and TRBJ2-3 for the parts outside the CDR3, the full variable domain is KAGVTQTPRYLIKTRGQQVTLSCSPISGHRSVSWYQQTPGQGLQFLFEYFSETQRNKGNFPGRFSGRQFSNSRSEMNVSTLELGDSALYLCASSLNRDRGPTDTQYFGPGTRLTVL.

Only one count was recorded for this clone. The V call is TRBV30, the J call TRBJ1-2, with D uncertain. Trimming left V 0 bases short and J 4 bases short, with 15 bases between. Germline values: CDR1 GTSNPN, CDR2 SVGIG (reference sequence). The CDR3 sequence is 15 residues long. The CDR3 reads CAWSVTAASPYGYTF. The CDR3 DNA is TGTGCCTGGAGTGTAACGGCAGCAAGTCCCTATGGCTACACCTTC.

The chain uses TRBV4-1 and TRBJ1-4; no definite D call. The V end lost 1 base, the J end lost 8 bases, and 5 bases lay between the germline ends. CDR1 and CDR2 from the germline V gene are MGHRA and YSYEKL. This CDR3 contains 12 residues. DNA of the CDR3: TGCGCCAGCAGCCAAGTCAGGGAAAAACTGTTTTTT. This encodes CASSQVREKLFF.